The 10 T cell receptor beta chains given below trace back to one sample, sequenced in a study of T-cell memory formation after mild COVID-19. TCRdb called the 5' RACE reads again in MiXCR, with one record for every CDR3 protein. Of about 340,000 distinct CDR3 sequences listed, 20% to 25% are singletons. The sequenced sample was PBMCs or a T cell subset sorted from them (not recorded which). All receptors derive from a man between 18 and 35 years old who had mild COVID-19 (a few samples of this study predate the infection). Cell type and time point are not known.

V and J are TRBV6-5 and TRBJ1-6; 10 nucleotides align to TRBD1. The CDR3 covers 12 residues. The germline V gene encodes CDR1 MNHEY and CDR2 SVGAGI. V was clipped by 11 bases and J by 7 bases; unmatched bases: 2. CDR3 amino acids: CAGTGENSPLHF. The CDR3 region has the DNA TGTGCCGGGACAGGGGAAAATTCACCCCTCCACTTT.

This clonotype was detected ten times or more. This chain connects TRBV7-9 to TRBJ1-1; possible D gene TRBD1, 5 bases. CDR3 size: 14 residues. Trimming stripped 2 bases from V and 1 base from J, with 8 bases between. The germline V gene encodes CDR1 SEHNR and CDR2 FQNEAQ (reference sequence). The CDR3: CASSLLGGNTEAFF. The CDR3, as DNA: TGTGCCAGCAGCTTACTTGGGGGGAACACTGAAGCTTTCTTT. Together with reference TRBV7-9 and TRBJ1-1, the CDR3 gives the full variable domain: DTGVSQNPRHKITKRGQNVTFRCDPISEHNRLYWYRQTLGQGPEFLTYFQNEAQLEKSRLLSDRFSAERPKGSFSTLEIQRTEQGDSAMYLCASSLLGGNTEAFFGQGTRLTVV.

V and J are TRBV7-3 and TRBJ1-1, with D tentatively TRBD1 (6 bases). Germline V gene data show CDR1 as SGHTA and CDR2 as FQGTGA. The CDR3 loop spans 17 amino acids. Trimming pared 5 bases from V and 4 bases from J, leaving 23 bases between. CDR3 loop: CASSRWDMGGEGTEAFF. The CDR3 DNA reads as TGTGCCAGCAGCCGCTGGGACATGGGGGGAGAGGGCACTGAAGCTTTCTTT.

The chain couples TRBV10-3 to TRBJ2-5; maybe TRBD2 (7 bases). The CDR3 extends over 16 amino acids. V was cut by 5 bases and J by 1 base, with 17 bases left in between. Germline CDR1 and CDR2: ENHRY and SYGVKD. The CDR3 spells CAISLAGGAGQETQYF. DNA of the CDR3: TGTGCCATCAGTCTAGCTGGGGGGGCCGGCCAAGAGACCCAGTACTTC.

This clonotype has just one count. DNA of the CDR3: TGTGCCAGCAGTTACGGGACCATCGGGGAAAAACTGTTTTTT. Translation: CASSYGTIGEKLFF. The rearrangement links TRBV6-2 or TRBV6-3 to TRBJ1-4, with TRBD1 as a possible D gene (5 bases). CDR1 is MNHEY, CDR2 SVGEGT, per germline. This CDR3 region has 14 residues. V lost 2 bases and J 8 bases, leaving 12 bases between the germline ends.

The table lists this clonotype with a few counts. J is TRBJ1-4 and V is TRBV19; D unresolved. Germline assignment: CDR1 LNHDA and CDR2 SQIVND (reference sequence). The CDR3 contains 11 residues. Trimming removed 4 bases at V and 14 bases at J, with 11 bases between. This CDR3 reads CASSNHVGLFF. Written as DNA, the CDR3 is TGTGCCAGTAGTAACCATGTGGGGCTGTTTTTT. Variable domain in full (rest from reference TRBV19 and TRBJ1-4): DGGITQSPKYLFRKEGQNVTLSCEQNLNHDAMYWYRQDPGQGLRLIYYSQIVNDFQKGDIAEGYSVSREKKESFPLTVTSAQKNPTAFYLCASSNHVGLFFGSGTQLSVL.

This clonotype has ten or more counts. The V gene is TRBV7-2, the J gene TRBJ2-5, with D unclear. This CDR3 region has 14 residues. Germline values: CDR1 SGHTA, CDR2 FQGNSA. Trimming cost V 2 bases and J 4 bases, with 11 bases left between them. The CDR3 DNA sequence: TGTGCCAGCAGCTTACAGAGTGGCCTAGAGACCCAGTACTTC. This codes for CASSLQSGLETQYF.

This clonotype was seen a few times. CDR3 nucleotides: TGTGCCAGCAGCCAAGGAGGCGCAGGTGAGCAGTTCTTC. It codes for CASSQGGAGEQFF. The chain recombines TRBV3-1 with TRBJ2-1, with D uncertain. CDR1 is LGHDT, CDR2 YNNKEL, per germline (reference sequence). V lost 1 base and J 9 bases, leaving 10 bases between the germline ends. The CDR3 totals 13 residues.

The chain recombines TRBV25-1 with TRBJ1-3; D is undetermined. V was clipped by 0 bases and J by 4 bases, with 4 bases between them. CDR3 length: 13 amino acids. Germline V gives CDR1 MGHDK, CDR2 SYGVNS. CDR3 sequence: CASSEYQGNTIYF. CDR3 bases: TGTGCCAGCAGTGAATACCAGGGAAACACCATATATTTT.

This chain joins TRBV12-3 or TRBV12-4 and TRBJ1-2; D gene unclear. CDR3 length: 15 residues. Between the trimmed V and J ends, which lost 0 bases and 1 base, there was a span of 9 bases. The CDR3 coding sequence is TGTGCCAGCAGTTTAGCGGGGTTAATTAACTATGGCTACACCTTC. Translated: CASSLAGLINYGYTF.